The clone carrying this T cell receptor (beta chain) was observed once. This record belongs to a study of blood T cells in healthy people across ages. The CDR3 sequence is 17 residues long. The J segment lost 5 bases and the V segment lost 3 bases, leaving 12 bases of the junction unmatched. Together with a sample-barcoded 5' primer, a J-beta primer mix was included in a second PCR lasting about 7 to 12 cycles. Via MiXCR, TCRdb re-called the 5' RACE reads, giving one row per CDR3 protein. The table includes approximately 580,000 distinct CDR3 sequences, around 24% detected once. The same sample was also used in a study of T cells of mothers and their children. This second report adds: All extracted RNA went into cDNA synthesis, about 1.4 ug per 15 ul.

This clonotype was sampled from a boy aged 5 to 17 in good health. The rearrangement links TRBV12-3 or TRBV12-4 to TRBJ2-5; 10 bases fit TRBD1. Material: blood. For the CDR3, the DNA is TGTGCCAGCAGTTTCCATTCCGGGACAGGGGTCGGCGAGACCCAGTACTTC. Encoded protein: CASSFHSGTGVGETQYF.